Listed here are 4 T cell receptor beta chains from one sample, sequenced in a study of PD-1 blockade in classical Hodgkin lymphoma. Time point indicated: cycle 4 day 1 (C4D1), after 5 to 7 weeks of nivolumab. Every one of the patients relapsed after autologous stem cell transplantation (brentuximab vedotin exposure was variable). Profiled with immunoSEQ multiplex PCR; TCRdb holds only in-frame clones, not every one. The table shows about 93,000 clones, with about three quarters occurring only once. The sample was peripheral blood mononuclear cells (PBMCs), taken before the fourth cycle of nivolumab. The source is a human donor with classical Hodgkin lymphoma.

The genes are TRBV5-1 and TRBJ1-1; D is perhaps TRBD1 (5 bases). The germline V and J ends were trimmed by 0 bases and 3 bases, with 12 bases remaining between them. The CDR3 consists of 15 residues. The germline V gene encodes CDR1 SGHRS and CDR2 YFSETQ. CDR3 in DNA: TGCGCCAGCAGCTTGGATGGCCAGGGTCACACTGAAGCTTTCTTT. Residues: CASSLDGQGHTEAFF. The whole variable domain, remainder taken from reference TRBV5-1 and TRBJ1-1, is KAGVTQTPRYLIKTRGQQVTLSCSPISGHRSVSWYQQTPGQGLQFLFEYFSETQRNKGNFPGRFSGRQFSNSRSEMNVSTLELGDSALYLCASSLDGQGHTEAFFGQGTRLTVV.

This rearrangement joins TRBV6-5 to TRBJ1-2; D perhaps matches TRBD1 (6 bases). Deletions cut 2 bases from V and 6 bases from J, with 19 bases between. The CDR3 has 16 residues. The germline gives CDR1 MNHEY, CDR2 SVGAGI. This CDR3 reads CASSYKARGFLHGYTF. DNA for the CDR3: TGTGCCAGCAGTTACAAGGCCAGGGGATTTTTGCATGGCTACACCTTC.

The chain employs TRBV28 and TRBJ1-1; D may be TRBD1 (5 bases). V dropped 5 bases and J dropped 4 bases, with 14 bases sitting between them. The CDR3 consists of 14 residues. Germline-derived CDR1 and CDR2 are MDHEN and SYDVKM. CDR3 coding DNA: TGTGCCAGCAGTCGTTTCAGGGTCCGCACTGAAGCTTTCTTT. The encoded protein is CASSRFRVRTEAFF.

The chain is built from TRBV6-5 and TRBJ2-7; 7 bases match TRBD1. There are 15 residues in the CDR3. The V gene end was trimmed by 7 bases and the J gene end by 0 bases; junction bases not matched to a gene: 9. Germline CDR1 reads MNHEY; CDR2 reads SVGAGI. CDR3 nucleotide sequence: TGTGCCAGCAAAGTTATGGGGACAGCCTCCTACGAGCAGTACTTC. The encoded protein is CASKVMGTASYEQYF.